This T cell receptor beta chain was obtained from a study of blood T cell repertoires in COVID-19. From germline, CDR1 is MDHEN and CDR2 SYDVKM. Trimming took 4 bases from V and 1 from J, leaving 8 bases between them. The CDR3 extends over 15 amino acids. TCRdb's copy holds only in-frame clones and misses some; the assay was immunoSEQ multiplex PCR. The sample consists of about 200,000 clones, over 75% of them appearing once. The chain joins TRBV28 to TRBJ2-6, with a tentative D call TRBD1 (6 bases). Sample: peripheral blood. The sequence was obtained from a middle-aged man with acute or convalescent COVID-19. CDR3 bases: TGTGCCAGCAGTTCACAGGGTTCTGGGGCCAACGTCCTGACTTTC. Translated: CASSSQGSGANVLTF.